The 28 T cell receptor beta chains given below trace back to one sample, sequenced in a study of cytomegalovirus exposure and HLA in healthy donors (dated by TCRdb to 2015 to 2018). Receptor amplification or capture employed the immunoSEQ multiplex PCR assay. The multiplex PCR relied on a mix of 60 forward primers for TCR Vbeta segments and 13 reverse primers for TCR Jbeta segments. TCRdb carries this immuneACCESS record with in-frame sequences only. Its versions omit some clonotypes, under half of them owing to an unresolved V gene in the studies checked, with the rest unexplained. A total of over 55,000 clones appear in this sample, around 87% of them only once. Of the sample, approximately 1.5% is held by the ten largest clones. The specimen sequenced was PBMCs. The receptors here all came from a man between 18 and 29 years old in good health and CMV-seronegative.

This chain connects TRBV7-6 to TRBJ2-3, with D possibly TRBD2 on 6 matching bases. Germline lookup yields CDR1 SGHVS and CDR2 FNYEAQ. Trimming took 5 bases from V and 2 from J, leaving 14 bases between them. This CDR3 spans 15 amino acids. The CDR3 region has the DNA TGTGCCAGCAGCCTAGGACTACCCAACACAGATACGCAGTATTTT. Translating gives CASSLGLPNTDTQYF.

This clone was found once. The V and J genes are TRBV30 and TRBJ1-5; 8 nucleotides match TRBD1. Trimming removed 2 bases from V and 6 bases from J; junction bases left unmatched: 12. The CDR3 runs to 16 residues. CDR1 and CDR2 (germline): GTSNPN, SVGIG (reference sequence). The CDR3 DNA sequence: TGTGCCTGGAGTCCAGGGGGCCAAAGTTGGGGTCAGCCCCAGCATTTT. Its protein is CAWSPGGQSWGQPQHF.

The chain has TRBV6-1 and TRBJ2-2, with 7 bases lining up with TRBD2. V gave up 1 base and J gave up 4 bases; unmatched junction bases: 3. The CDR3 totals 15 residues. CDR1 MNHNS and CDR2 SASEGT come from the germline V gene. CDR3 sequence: CASSEVSGVTGELFF. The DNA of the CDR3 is TGTGCCAGCAGTGAAGTGAGCGGGGTCACCGGGGAGCTGTTTTTT.

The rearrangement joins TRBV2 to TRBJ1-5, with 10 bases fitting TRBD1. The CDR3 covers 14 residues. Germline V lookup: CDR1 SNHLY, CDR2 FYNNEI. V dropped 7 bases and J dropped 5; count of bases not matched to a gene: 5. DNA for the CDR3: TGTGCCAGCAAGGACAGGGGGATTTATCAGCCCCAGCATTTT. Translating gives CASKDRGIYQPQHF.

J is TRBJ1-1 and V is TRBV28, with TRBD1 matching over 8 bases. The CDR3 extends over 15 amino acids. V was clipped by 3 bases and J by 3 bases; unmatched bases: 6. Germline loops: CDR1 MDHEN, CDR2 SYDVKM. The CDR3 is CASSLDRVGDTEAFF. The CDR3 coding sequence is TGTGCCAGCAGTTTGGACAGGGTGGGTGACACTGAAGCTTTCTTT. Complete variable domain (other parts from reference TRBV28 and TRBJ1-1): DVKVTQSSRYLVKRTGEKVFLECVQDMDHENMFWYRQDPGLGLRLIYFSYDVKMKEKGDIPEGYSVSREKKERFSLILESASTNQTSMYLCASSLDRVGDTEAFFGQGTRLTVV.

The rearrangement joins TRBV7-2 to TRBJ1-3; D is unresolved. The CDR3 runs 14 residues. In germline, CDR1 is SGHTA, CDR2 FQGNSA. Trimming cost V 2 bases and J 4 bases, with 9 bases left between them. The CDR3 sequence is CASSLRSGGNTIYF. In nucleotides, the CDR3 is TGTGCCAGCAGCTTACGCTCGGGAGGAAACACCATATATTTT.

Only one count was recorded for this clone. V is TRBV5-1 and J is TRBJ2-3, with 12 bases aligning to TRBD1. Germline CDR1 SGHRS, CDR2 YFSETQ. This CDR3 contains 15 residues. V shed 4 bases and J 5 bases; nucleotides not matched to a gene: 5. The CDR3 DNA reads TGCGCCAGCAGCAACGGGACAGGGGGCGTAGATACGCAGTATTTT. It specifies CASSNGTGGVDTQYF.

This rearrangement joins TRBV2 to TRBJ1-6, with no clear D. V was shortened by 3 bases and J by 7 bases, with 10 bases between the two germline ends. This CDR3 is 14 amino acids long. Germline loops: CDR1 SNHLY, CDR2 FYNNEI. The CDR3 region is CASSDRVKNSPLHF. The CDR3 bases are TGTGCCAGCAGTGACCGCGTTAAAAATTCACCCCTCCACTTT. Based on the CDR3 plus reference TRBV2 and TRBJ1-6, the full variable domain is EPEVTQTPSHQVTQMGQEVILRCVPISNHLYFYWYRQILGQKVEFLVSFYNNEISEKSEIFDDQFSVERPDGSNFTLKIRSTKLEDSAMYFCASSDRVKNSPLHFGNGTRLTVT.

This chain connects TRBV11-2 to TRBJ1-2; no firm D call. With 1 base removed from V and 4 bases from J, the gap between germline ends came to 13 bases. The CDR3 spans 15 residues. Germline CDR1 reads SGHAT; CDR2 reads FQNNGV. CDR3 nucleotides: TGTGCCAGCAGCTTAGTTCGGGGAACTCCCTATGGCTACACCTTC. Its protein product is CASSLVRGTPYGYTF. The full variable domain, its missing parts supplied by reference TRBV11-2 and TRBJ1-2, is EAGVAQSPRYKIIEKRQSVAFWCNPISGHATLYWYQQILGQGPKLLIQFQNNGVVDDSQLPKDRFSAERLKGVDSTLKIQPAKLEDSAVYLCASSLVRGTPYGYTFGSGTRLTVV.

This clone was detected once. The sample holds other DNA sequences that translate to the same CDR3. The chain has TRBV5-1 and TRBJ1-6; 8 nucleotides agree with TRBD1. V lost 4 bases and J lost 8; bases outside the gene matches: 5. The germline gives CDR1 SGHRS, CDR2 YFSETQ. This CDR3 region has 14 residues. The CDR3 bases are TGCGCCAGCAGCAGAACAGGGGGTGATTCACCCCTCCACTTT. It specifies CASSRTGGDSPLHF.

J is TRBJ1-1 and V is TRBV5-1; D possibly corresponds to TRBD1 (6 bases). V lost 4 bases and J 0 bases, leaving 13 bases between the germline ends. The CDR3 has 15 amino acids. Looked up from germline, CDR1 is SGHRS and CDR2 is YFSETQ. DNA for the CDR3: TGCGCCAGCAGCCACCTACAGGGACTGAACACTGAAGCTTTCTTT. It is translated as CASSHLQGLNTEAFF.

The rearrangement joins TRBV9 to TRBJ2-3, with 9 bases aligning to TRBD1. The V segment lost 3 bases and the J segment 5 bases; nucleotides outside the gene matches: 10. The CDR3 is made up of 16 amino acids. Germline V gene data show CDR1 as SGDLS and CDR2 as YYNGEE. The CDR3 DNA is TGTGCCAGCAGCGCCAGACAGGGGGAGAGCGGAGATACGCAGTATTTT. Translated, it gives CASSARQGESGDTQYF.

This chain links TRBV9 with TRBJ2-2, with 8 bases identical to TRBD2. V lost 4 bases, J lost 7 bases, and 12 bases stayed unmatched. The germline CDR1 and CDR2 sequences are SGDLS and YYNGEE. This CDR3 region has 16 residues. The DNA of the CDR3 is TGTGCCAGCAGCCCTATAGGGACTAGGATGGTCGGGGAGCTGTTTTTT. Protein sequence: CASSPIGTRMVGELFF.

This chain's CDR3 is CSVETGEGYTF. In DNA form, the CDR3 reads TGCAGCGTCGAGACAGGGGAGGGCTACACCTTC. The V gene is TRBV29-1, the J gene TRBJ1-2, with 8 bases identical to TRBD1. Germline V gene sequence: CDR1 SQVTM, CDR2 ANQGSEA. With V trimmed by 6 bases and J by 8 bases, 5 bases remained unmatched. This CDR3 comprises 11 residues.

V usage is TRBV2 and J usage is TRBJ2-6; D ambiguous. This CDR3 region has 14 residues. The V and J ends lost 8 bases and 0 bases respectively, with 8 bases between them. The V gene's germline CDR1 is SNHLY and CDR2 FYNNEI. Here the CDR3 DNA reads TGTGCCAGCCAACAGAGCTCTGGGGCCAACGTCCTGACTTTC. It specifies CASQQSSGANVLTF.

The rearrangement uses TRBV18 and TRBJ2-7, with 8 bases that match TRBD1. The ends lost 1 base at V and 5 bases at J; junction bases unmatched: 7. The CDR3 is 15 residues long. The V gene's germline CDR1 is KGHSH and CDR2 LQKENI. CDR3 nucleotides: TGTGCCAGCTCACCACGGTCCGGACAGGGCAACGAGCAGTACTTC. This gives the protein CASSPRSGQGNEQYF.

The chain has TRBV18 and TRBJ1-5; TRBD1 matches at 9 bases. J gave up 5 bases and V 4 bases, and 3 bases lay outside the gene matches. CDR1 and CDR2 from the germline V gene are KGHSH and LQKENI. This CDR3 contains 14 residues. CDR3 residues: CASSRDREYQPQHF. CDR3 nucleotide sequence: TGTGCCAGCTCACGGGACAGGGAGTATCAGCCCCAGCATTTT.

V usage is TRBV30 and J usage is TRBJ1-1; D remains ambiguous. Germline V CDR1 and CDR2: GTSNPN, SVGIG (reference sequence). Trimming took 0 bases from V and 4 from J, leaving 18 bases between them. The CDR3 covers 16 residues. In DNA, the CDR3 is TGTGCCTGGAGTGTACTGGTAGGGAGACCCGGCACTGAAGCTTTCTTT. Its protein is CAWSVLVGRPGTEAFF.

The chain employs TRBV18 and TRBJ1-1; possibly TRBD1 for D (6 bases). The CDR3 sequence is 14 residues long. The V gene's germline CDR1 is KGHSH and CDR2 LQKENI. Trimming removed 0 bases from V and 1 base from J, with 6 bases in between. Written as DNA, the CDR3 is TGTGCCAGCTCACCACCAGGGGGGAACACTGAAGCTTTCTTT. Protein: CASSPPGGNTEAFF.

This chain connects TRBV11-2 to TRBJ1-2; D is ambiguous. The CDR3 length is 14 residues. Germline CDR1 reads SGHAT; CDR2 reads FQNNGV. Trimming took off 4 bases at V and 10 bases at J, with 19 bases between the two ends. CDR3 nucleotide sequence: TGTGCCAGCAGCTCGACCTCCGGGCCCCGGGACTACACCTTC. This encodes CASSSTSGPRDYTF.

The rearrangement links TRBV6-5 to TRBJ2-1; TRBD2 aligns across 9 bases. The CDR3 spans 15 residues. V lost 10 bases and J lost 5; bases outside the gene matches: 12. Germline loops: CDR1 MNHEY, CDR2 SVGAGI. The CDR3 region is CATQPLAGTNNEQFF. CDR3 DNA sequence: TGTGCCACCCAGCCCCTAGCGGGGACCAACAATGAGCAGTTCTTC.

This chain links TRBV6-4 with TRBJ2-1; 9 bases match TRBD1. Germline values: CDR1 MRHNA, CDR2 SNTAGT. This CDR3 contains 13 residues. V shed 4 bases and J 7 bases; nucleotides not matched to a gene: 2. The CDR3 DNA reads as TGTGCCAGCAGTGGACAGGGGGGGAATGAGCAGTTCTTC. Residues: CASSGQGGNEQFF.

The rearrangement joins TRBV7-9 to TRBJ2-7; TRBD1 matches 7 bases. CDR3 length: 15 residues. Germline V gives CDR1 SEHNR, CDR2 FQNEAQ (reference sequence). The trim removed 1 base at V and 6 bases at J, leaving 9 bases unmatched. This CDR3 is CASSLGGTVRGEQYF. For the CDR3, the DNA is TGTGCCAGCAGCTTAGGGGGGACAGTAAGAGGCGAGCAGTACTTC.

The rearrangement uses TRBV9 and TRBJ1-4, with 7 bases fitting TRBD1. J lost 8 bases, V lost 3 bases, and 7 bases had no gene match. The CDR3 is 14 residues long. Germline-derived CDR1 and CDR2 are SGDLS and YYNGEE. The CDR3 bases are TGTGCCAGCAGCGCATCCGGGACAGCCGAAAAACTGTTTTTT. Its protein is CASSASGTAEKLFF.

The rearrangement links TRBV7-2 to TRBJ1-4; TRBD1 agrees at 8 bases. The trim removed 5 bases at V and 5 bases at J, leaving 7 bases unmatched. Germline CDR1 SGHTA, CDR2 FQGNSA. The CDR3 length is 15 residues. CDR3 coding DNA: TGTGCCAGCAGCCCCAGGACAGGGAGGAATGAAAAACTGTTTTTT. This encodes CASSPRTGRNEKLFF.

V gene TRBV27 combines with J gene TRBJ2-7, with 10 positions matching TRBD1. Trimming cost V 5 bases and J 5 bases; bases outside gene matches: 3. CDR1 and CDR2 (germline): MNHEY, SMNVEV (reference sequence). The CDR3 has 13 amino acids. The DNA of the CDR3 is TGTGCCAGCAGTCGGGGACAGGGGAACGAGCAGTACTTC. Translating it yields CASSRGQGNEQYF.

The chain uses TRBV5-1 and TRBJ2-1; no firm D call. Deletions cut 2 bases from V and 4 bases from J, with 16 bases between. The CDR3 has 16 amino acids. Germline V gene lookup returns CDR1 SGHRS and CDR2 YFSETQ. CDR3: CASSFSTATGYNEQFF. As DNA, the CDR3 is TGCGCCAGCAGCTTTTCTACCGCGACTGGGTACAATGAGCAGTTCTTC.

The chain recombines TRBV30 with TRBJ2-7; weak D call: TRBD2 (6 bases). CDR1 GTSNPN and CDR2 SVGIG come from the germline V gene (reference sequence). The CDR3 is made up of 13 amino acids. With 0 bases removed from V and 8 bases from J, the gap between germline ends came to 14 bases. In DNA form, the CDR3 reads TGTGCCTGGAGTGTATCCCAGGGAGGCCAGCAGTACTTC. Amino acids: CAWSVSQGGQQYF.